This T cell receptor beta chain was sequenced in a study of spatial heterogeneity in lung cancer. Study-wide background: Those follow-up PBMC samples that were available underwent sequencing, at a median interval of around two years following resection. Across the raw uncorrected reads, a unique TCR and UMI combination was observed, on average, more than ten times.

Remarks on this clonotype: Its antigen is not identified.

The sample's time point: blood at routine non-recurrence follow-up after resection. Notes on the study in general: The study found ubiquitous expanded tumor TCRs in blood more at resection than follow-up.

J gave up 1 base and V 6 bases, and 9 bases lay outside the gene matches. This CDR3 has 16 amino acids. Germline V lookup: CDR1 MGHRA, CDR2 YSYEKL. TCR cDNA molecules were tagged individually, and each one carried a unique molecular identifier. TCRdb processed the 5' RACE reads anew with MiXCR; each CDR3 protein has one entry. The table lists more than 75,000 distinct CDR3 sequences, roughly 19% of them singletons. The sample was PBMCs, taken at follow-up. The receptor comes from a male donor with early-stage non-small cell lung cancer. The J gene is TRBJ2-3, the V gene TRBV4-1; 8 nucleotides agree with TRBD2. The CDR3 spells CASSRGAGGRTDTQYF. DNA for the CDR3: TGCGCCAGCAGTCGTGGTGCGGGGGGACGCACAGATACGCAGTATTTT.